The clone carrying this T cell receptor (beta chain) showed up just a few times. Healthy Caucasians made up all donors. This specimen comes from a study of identical twins. V was cut by 6 bases and J by 4 bases, with 15 bases left in between. This CDR3 region has 14 residues. TCRdb reprocessed the 5' RACE reads via MiXCR and lists one record per CDR3 protein. The data hold 470,000 or so distinct CDR3 sequences, with 20% to 25% observed a single time. These same data were also listed under a study on T cells expressing NK-cell markers. From that second work: The sorts in several experiments were restricted to alpha-beta TCR T cells by an anti-gamma-delta TCR antibody.

The chain is built from TRBV12-3 or TRBV12-4 and TRBJ1-2; D is possibly TRBD1 (5 bases). The sequence was obtained from a woman aged 18-30 years in good health. The source material was CD4+ T cells sorted from blood. The CDR3 DNA is TGTGCCAGCAGCCCCGGGGCAGCGACCTATGGCTACACCTTC. Its protein product is CASSPGAATYGYTF.